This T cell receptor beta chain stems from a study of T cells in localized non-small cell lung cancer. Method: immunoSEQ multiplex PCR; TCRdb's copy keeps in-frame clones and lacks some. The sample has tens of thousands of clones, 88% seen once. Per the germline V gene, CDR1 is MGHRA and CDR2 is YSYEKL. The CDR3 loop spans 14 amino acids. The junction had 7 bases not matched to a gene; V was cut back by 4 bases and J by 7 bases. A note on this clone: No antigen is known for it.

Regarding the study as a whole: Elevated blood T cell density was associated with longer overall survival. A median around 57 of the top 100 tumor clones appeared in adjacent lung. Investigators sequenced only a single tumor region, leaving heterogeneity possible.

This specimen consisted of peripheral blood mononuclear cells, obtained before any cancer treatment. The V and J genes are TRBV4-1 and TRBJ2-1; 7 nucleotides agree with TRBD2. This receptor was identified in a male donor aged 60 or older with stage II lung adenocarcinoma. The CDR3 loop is CASSPSWGGNEQFF. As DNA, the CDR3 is TGCGCCAGCAGCCCCTCGTGGGGGGGTAATGAGCAGTTCTTC.